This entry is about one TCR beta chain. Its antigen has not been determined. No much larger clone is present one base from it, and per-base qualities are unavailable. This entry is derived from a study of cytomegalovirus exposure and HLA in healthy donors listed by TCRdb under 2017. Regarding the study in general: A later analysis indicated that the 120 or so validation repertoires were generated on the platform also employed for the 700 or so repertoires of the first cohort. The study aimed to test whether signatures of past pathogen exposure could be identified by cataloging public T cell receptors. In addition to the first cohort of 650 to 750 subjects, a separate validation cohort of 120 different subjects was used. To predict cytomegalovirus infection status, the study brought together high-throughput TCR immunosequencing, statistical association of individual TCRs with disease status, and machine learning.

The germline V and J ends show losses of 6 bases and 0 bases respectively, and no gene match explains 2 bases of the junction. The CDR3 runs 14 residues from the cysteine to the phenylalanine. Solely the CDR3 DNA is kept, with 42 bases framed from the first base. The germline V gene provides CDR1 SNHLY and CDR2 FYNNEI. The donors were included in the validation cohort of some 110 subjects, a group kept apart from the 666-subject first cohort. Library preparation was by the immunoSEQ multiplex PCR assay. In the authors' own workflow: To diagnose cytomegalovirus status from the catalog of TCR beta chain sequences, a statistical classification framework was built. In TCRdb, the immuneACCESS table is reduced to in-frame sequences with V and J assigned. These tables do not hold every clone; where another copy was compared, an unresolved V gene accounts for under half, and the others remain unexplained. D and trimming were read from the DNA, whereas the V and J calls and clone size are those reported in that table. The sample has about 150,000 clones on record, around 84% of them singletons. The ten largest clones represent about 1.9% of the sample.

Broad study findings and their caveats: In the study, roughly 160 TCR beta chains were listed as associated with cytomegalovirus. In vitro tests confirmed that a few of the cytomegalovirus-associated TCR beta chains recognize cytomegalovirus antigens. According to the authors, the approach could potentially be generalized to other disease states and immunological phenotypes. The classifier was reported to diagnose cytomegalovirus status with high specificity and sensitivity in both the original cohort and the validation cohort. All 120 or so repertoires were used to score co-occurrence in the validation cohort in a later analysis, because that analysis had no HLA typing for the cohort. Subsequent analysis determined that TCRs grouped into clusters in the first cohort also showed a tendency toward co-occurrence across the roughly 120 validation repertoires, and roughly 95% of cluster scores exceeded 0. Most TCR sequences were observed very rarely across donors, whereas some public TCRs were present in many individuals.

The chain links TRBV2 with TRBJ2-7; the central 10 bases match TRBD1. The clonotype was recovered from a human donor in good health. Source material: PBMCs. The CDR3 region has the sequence CASRGQGSSYEQYF. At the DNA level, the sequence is TGTGCCAGCAGGGGACAGGGGAGCTCCTACGAGCAGTACTTC.